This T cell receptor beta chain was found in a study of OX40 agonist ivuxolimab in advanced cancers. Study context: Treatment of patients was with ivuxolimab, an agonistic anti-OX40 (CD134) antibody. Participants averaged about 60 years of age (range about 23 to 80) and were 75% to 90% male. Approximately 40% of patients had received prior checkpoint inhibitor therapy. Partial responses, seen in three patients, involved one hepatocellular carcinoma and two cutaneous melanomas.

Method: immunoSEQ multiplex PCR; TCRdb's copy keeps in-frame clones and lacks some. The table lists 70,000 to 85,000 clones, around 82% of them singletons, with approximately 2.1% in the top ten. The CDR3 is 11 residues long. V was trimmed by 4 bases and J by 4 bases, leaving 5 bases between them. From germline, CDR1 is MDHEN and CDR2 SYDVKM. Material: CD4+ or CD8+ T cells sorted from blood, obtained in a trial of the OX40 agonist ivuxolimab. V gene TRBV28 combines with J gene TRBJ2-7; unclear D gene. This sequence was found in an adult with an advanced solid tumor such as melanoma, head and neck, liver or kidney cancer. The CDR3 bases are TGTGCCAGCAGTTCCAGTTACGAGCAGTACTTC. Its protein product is CASSSSYEQYF. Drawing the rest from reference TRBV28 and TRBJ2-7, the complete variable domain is DVKVTQSSRYLVKRTGEKVFLECVQDMDHENMFWYRQDPGLGLRLIYFSYDVKMKEKGDIPEGYSVSREKKERFSLILESASTNQTSMYLCASSSSYEQYFGPGTRLTVT.